A single sample is the source of the 7 T cell receptor beta chains below, sequenced in a study of blood T cell repertoires in COVID-19. Sequenced by immunoSEQ multiplex PCR; TCRdb stores in-frame clones only, minus some. The sample consists of around 290,000 clones, roughly 87% of them appearing once. The specimen sequenced was PBMCs or T cells enriched from blood (not recorded which). The receptor set was obtained from a woman aged 25 to 39 who had recovered from COVID-19.

The J gene is TRBJ2-3, the V gene TRBV6-5; D remains unclear. The CDR3 is made up of 15 amino acids. Germline values: CDR1 MNHEY, CDR2 SVGAGI. The ends were cut back, 5 bases at V and 0 bases at J, with 12 bases in the middle. The CDR3 nucleotides are TGTGCCAGCAGTCCCTTGACAACTAGCACAGATACGCAGTATTTT. Protein sequence: CASSPLTTSTDTQYF.

This clone was seen only once. The chain recombines TRBV7-3 with TRBJ2-3; 10 nucleotides align to TRBD2. The germline CDR1 and CDR2 sequences are SGHTA and FQGTGA. There are 19 residues in the CDR3. Losses at the gene ends were 1 base for V and 5 bases for J; bases not matched to a gene: 15. CDR3 bases: TGTGCCAGCAGCTTAAAACCCCCCTCGCAGCGGGGGGGCCAAGATACGCAGTATTTT. Residues: CASSLKPPSQRGGQDTQYF. Based on the CDR3 plus reference TRBV7-3 and TRBJ2-3, the full variable domain is GAGVSQTPSNKVTEKGKYVELRCDPISGHTALYWYRQSLGQGPEFLIYFQGTGAADDSGLPNDRFFAVRPEGSVSTLKIQRTERGDSAVYLCASSLKPPSQRGGQDTQYFGPGTRLTVL.

V is TRBV6-5 and J is TRBJ2-3; perhaps TRBD1 as D (8 bases). The V gene's germline CDR1 is MNHEY and CDR2 SVGAGI. This CDR3 has 15 residues. Deletions cut 2 bases from V and 4 bases from J, with 13 bases between. CDR3: CASSYLQGGADTQYF. The CDR3 nucleotides read TGTGCCAGCAGTTACCTACAGGGGGGGGCAGATACGCAGTATTTT.

V gene TRBV7-2 combines with J gene TRBJ1-6; maybe TRBD1 (5 bases). Germline V gene sequence: CDR1 SGHTA, CDR2 FQGNSA. Trimming cost V 5 bases and J 7 bases, with 15 bases left between them. There are 15 residues in the CDR3. The CDR3 reads CASSGRGGPNSPLHF. The CDR3 DNA reads as TGTGCCAGCAGCGGCCGGGGGGGACCAAATTCACCCCTCCACTTT. Together with reference TRBV7-2 and TRBJ1-6, the CDR3 gives the full variable domain: GAGVSQSPSNKVTEKGKDVELRCDPISGHTALYWYRQSLGQGLEFLIYFQGNSAPDKSGLPSDRFSAERTGGSVSTLTIQRTQQEDSAVYLCASSGRGGPNSPLHFGNGTRLTVT.

The rearrangement uses TRBV28 and TRBJ1-2, with TRBD1 identical over 7 bases. J lost 1 base, V lost 3 bases, and 8 bases had no gene match. CDR1 is MDHEN and CDR2 is SYDVKM in the germline V gene. The CDR3 has 16 residues. The chain's CDR3 is CASSLIGTDLNYGYTF. DNA for the CDR3: TGTGCCAGCAGTTTGATAGGGACAGACCTTAACTATGGCTACACCTTC.

This chain uses TRBV6-5 with TRBJ1-1; 7 positions match TRBD1. In germline, CDR1 is MNHEY, CDR2 SVGAGI. J lost 8 bases, V lost 8 bases, and 14 bases had no gene match. There are 14 residues in the CDR3. DNA of the CDR3: TGTGCCAGCGACGCTAGACAGGGCCATGCAGAAGCTTTCTTT. It specifies CASDARQGHAEAFF.

In its sample, this clone was seen once. The chain has TRBV4-3 and TRBJ1-2, with 8 bases that match TRBD1. From germline, CDR1 is LGHNA and CDR2 YSLEER. The CDR3 totals 15 residues. Unmatched junction bases numbered 10, after V lost 5 bases and J lost 5 bases. Written as DNA, the CDR3 is TGCGCCAGCAGCGTGACAGGGGAAGAGGGATATGGCTACACCTTC. Residues: CASSVTGEEGYGYTF.